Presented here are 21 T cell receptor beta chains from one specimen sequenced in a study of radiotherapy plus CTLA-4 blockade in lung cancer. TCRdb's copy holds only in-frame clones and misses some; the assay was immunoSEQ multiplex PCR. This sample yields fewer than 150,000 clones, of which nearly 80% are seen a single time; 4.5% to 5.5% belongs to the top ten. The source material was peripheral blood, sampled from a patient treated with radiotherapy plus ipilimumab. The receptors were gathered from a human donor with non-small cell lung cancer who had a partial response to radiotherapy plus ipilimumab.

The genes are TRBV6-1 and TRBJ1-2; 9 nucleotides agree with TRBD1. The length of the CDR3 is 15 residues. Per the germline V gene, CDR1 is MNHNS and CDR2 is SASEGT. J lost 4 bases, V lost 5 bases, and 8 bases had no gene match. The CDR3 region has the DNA TGTGCCAGCAGTTCGGACAGGGGAAGAGTCTATGGCTACACCTTC. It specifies CASSSDRGRVYGYTF.

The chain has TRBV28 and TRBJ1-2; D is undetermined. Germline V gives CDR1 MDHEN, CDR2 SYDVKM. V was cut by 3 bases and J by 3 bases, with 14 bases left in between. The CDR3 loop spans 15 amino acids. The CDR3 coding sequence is TGTGCCAGCAGTTTGGGTCGACCAGCGTACTATGGCTACACCTTC. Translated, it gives CASSLGRPAYYGYTF.

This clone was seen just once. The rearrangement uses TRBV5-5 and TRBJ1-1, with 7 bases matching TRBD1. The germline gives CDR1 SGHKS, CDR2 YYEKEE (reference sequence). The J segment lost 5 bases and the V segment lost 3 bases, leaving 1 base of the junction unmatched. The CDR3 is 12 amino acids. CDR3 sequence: CASSYRGTEAFF. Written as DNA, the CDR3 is TGTGCCAGCAGCTACAGGGGTACTGAAGCTTTCTTT.

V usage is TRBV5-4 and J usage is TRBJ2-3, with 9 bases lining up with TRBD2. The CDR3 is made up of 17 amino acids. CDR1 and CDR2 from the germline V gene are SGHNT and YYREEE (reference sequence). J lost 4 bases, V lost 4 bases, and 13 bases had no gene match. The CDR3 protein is CASSPGMASGTSDTQYF. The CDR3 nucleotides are TGTGCCAGCAGCCCTGGCATGGCTAGCGGGACATCAGATACGCAGTATTTT.

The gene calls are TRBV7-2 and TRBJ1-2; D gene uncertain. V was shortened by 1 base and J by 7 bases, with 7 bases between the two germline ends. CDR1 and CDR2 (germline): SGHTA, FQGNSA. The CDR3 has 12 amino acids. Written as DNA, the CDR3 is TGTGCCAGCAGCTTAGTCCACTCTGGCTACACCTTC. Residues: CASSLVHSGYTF.

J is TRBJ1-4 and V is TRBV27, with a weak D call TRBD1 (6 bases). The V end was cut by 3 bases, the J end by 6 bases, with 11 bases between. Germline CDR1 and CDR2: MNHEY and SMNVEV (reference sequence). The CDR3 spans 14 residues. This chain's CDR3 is CASSFEGGDEKLFF. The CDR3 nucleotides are TGTGCCAGCAGTTTTGAAGGGGGGGATGAAAAACTGTTTTTT.

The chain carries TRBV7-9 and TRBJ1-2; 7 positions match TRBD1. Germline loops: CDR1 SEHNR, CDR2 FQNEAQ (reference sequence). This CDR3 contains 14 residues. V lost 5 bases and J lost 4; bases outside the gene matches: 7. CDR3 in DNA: TGTGCCAGCAGCAATTACCGGGACAGCTATGGCTACACCTTC. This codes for CASSNYRDSYGYTF.

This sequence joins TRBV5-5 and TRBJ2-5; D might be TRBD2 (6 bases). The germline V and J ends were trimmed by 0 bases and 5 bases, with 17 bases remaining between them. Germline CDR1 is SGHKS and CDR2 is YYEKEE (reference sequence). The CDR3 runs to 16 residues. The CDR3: CASSLGVAESGETQYF. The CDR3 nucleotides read TGTGCCAGCAGCTTGGGGGTAGCGGAGTCGGGGGAGACCCAGTACTTC.

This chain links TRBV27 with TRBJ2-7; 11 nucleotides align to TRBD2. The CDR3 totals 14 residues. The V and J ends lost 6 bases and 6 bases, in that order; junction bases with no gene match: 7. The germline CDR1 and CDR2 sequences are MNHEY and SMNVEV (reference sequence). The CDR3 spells CASSRGTSGSEQYF. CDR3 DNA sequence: TGTGCCAGCAGCCGTGGCACTAGCGGGAGCGAGCAGTACTTC.

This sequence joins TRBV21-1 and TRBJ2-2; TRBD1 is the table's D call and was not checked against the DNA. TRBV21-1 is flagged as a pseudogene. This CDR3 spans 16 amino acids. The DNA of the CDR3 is TGTGCCAGCAGCAAATGGACAGGACGGCGGGCCGGGGAGCTGTTTTTT. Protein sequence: CASSKWTGRRAGELFF.

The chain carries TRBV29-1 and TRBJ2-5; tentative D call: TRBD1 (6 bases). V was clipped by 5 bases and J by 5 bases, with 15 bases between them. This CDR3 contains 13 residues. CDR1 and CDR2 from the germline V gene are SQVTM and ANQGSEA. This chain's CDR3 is CSVYRVSGETQYF. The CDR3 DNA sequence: TGCAGCGTTTACAGGGTCTCGGGGGAGACCCAGTACTTC.

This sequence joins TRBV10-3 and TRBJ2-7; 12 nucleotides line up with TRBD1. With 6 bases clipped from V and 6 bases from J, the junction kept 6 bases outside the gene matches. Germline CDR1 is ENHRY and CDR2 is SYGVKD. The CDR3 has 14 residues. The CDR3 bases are TGTGCCATCAGGGCCGGGACAGGGGGCGGCGAGCAGTACTTC. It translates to CAIRAGTGGGEQYF.

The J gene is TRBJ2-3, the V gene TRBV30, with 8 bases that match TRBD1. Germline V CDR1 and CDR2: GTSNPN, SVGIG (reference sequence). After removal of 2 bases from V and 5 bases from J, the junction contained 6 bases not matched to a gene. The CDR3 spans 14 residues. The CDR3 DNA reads TGTGCCTGGAGTTACCAGGGGGCTAAAGATACGCAGTATTTT. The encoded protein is CAWSYQGAKDTQYF.

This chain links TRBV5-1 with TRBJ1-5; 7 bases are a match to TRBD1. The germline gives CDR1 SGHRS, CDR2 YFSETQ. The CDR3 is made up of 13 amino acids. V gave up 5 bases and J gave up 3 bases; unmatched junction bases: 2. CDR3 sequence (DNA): TGCGCCAGCAGAACAGGGGACAATCAGCCCCAGCATTTT. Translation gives CASRTGDNQPQHF.

The CDR3 DNA follows: TGTGCCAGCAGTGAAGAGATCGACAGGGGCTACGAGCAGTACTTC. This encodes CASSEEIDRGYEQYF. The J gene is TRBJ2-7, the V gene TRBV6-1; the match to TRBD1 covers 8 bases. The ends lost 1 base at V and 3 bases at J; junction bases unmatched: 5. CDR1 and CDR2 (germline): MNHNS, SASEGT. The CDR3 has 15 residues.

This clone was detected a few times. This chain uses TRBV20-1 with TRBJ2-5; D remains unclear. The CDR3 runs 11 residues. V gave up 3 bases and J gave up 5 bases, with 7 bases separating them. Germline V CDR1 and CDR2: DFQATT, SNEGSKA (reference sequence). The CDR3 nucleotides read TGCAGTGCTAGTTTTCTGGAGACCCAGTACTTC. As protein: CSASFLETQYF.

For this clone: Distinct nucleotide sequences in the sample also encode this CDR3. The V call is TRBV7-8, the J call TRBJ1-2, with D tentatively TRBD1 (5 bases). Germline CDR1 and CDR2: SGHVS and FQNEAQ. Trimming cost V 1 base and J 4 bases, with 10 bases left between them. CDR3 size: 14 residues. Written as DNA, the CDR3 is TGTGCCAGCAGCTTAGGTTCGGGGGGCTATGGCTACACCTTC. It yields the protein CASSLGSGGYGYTF.

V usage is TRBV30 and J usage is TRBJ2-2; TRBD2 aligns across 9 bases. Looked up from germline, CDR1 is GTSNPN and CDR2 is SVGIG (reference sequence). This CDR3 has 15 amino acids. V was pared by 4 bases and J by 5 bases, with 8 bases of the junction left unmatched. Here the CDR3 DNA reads TGTGCCTGGACCGTGGGCGGGAGGGTAACCGGGGAGCTGTTTTTT. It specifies CAWTVGGRVTGELFF.

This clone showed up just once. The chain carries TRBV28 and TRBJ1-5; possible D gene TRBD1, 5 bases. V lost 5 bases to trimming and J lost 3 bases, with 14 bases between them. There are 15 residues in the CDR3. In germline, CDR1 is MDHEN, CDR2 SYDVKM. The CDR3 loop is CASSLTGVSNQPQHF. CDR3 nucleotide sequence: TGTGCCAGCAGTCTTACGGGGGTATCCAATCAGCCCCAGCATTTT.

The CDR3 sequence is CSVASGSTKNIQYF. For the CDR3, the DNA is TGCAGCGTAGCTAGCGGGAGTACCAAAAACATTCAGTACTTC. The rearrangement joins TRBV29-1 to TRBJ2-4, with TRBD2 matching 10 bases. The CDR3 is 14 amino acids. J lost 2 bases, V lost 6 bases, and 4 bases had no gene match. From germline, CDR1 is SQVTM and CDR2 ANQGSEA. Together with reference TRBV29-1 and TRBJ2-4, the CDR3 gives the full variable domain: SAVISQKPSRDICQRGTSLTIQCQVDSQVTMMFWYRQQPGQSLTLIATANQGSEATYESGFVIDKFPISRPNLTFSTLTVSNMSPEDSSIYLCSVASGSTKNIQYFGAGTRLSVL.

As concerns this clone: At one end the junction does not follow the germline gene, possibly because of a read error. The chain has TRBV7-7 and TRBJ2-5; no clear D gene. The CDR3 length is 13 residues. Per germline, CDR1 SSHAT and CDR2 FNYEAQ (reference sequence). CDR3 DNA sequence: TGTGCTAGCAGCTTGGGCACCCAAGAGACCCAGTACTTC. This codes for CASSLGTQETQYF.